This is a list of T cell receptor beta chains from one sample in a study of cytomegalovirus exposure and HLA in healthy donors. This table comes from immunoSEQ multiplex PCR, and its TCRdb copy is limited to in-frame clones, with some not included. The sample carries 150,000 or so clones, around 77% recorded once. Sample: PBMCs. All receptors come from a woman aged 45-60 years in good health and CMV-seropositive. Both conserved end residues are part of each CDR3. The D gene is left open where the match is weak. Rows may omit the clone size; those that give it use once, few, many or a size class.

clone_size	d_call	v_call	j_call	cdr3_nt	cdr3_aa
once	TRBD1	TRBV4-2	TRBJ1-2	TGTGCCAGCAGCCAAGAAACGGACAGACAGGGTTTCGGCTACACCTTC	CASSQETDRQGFGYTF
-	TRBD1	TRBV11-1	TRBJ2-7	TGTGCCAGCAGCCCTCCGACAGGGAGCTCCTACGAGCAGTACTTC	CASSPPTGSSYEQYF
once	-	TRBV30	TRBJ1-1	TGTGCCTGGAGCCGAGACTCCACTGAAGCTTTCTTT	CAWSRDSTEAFF
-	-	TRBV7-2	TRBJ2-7	TGTGCCAGCAGCTTAATTAACGGTCCCTACGAGCAGTACTTC	CASSLINGPYEQYF
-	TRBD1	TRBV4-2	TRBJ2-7	TGTGCCAGCAGCCAAACGGGACAGGGGATATCCGAGCAGTACTTC	CASSQTGQGISEQYF
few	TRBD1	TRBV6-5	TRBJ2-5	TGTGCCTCAGGAGGTAACAGGGGACGAGAGACCCAGTACTTC	CASGGNRGRETQYF
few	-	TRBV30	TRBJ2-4	TGTGCCTGGGCTAAACAGGGAGCAAAACTTCAAAACATTCAGTACTTC	CAWAKQGAKLQNIQYF
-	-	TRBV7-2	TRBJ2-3	TGTGCCAGCAGCTTAGTCGGCGGGACTCTCACAGATACGCAGTATTTT	CASSLVGGTLTDTQYF
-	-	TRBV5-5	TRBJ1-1	TGTGCCAGCACCGAAGGGCGGTCGGGGAGCACTGAAGCTTTCTTT	CASTEGRSGSTEAFF
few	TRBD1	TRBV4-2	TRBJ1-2	TGTGCCAGCAGCCATCCTACAGGGGTCCCACTTCACTATGGCTACACCTTC	CASSHPTGVPLHYGYTF